The source of this T cell receptor (beta chain) is a study of T cells expressing NK-cell markers. To note about this clonotype: As yet, its antigen is unknown.

CDR3 length: 16 amino acids. Germline V gives CDR1 DFQATT, CDR2 SNEGSKA (reference sequence). Study outcomes and limitations: Dominant NKG2C+ clonotype frequencies of 1.0-7.0% of CD8+ T cells were measured in five or six donors.

Making the TCR beta cDNA relied on 5'RACE template switching with UMIs. One entry per CDR3 protein, without DNA, is what TCRdb gives after re-calling the 5' RACE reads. This table holds around 380,000 distinct CDR3 sequences. The chain recombines TRBV20-1 with TRBJ2-5; TCRdb's assignment of TRBD2 cannot be checked, as there is no DNA. Material: blood T cells: a sorted CD56 or NKG2C T cell subset, CD4+ or CD8+ T cells, or bulk PBMC T cells (not recorded which). The clonotype comes from a woman aged 45-65 years in good health. CDR3 residues: CSASPYREGRGETQYF.